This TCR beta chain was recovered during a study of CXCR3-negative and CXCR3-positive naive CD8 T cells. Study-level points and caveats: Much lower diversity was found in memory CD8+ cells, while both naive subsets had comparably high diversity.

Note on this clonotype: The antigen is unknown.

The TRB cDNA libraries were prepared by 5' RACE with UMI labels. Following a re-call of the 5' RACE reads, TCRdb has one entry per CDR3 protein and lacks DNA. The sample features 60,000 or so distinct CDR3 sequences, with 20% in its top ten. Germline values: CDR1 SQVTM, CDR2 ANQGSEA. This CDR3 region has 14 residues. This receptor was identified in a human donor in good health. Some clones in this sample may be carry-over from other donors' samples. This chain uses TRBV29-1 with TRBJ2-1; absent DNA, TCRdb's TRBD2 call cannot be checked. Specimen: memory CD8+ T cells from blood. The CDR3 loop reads CSVGVRAGDNEQFF.